This TCR beta chain appears in the sequencing data of a study of cytomegalovirus exposure and HLA in healthy donors. Assay: immunoSEQ multiplex PCR; the TCRdb copy retains only in-frame clones and omits some. The data show fewer than 150,000 clones, with more than 70% seen just once and roughly 5.3% held by the top ten. This CDR3 contains 14 residues. V lost 5 bases, J lost 6 bases, and 7 bases stayed unmatched. Germline V gene sequence: CDR1 MNHNS, CDR2 SASEGT. This chain joins TRBV6-1 and TRBJ1-1, with TRBD1 identical over 9 bases. The receptor was derived from a man aged 18 to 29 in good health and CMV-seronegative. The sample was PBMCs. The CDR3 sequence is CASSKTRQGAEAFF. The CDR3 nucleotides read TGTGCCAGCAGTAAAACAAGACAGGGGGCTGAAGCTTTCTTT.